The 12 T cell receptor beta chains given below trace back to one sample, sequenced in a study of T-cell reconstitution after alpha-beta-depleted transplantation in children. Using unique molecular identifiers, the investigators prepared the TCRbeta library. TCRdb reanalysed the PCR reads using MiXCR and keeps one entry per CDR3 protein. The sample includes approximately 220,000 distinct CDR3 sequences, approximately 17% of them seen just once. The specimen was PBMCs, mostly from graft donor cells, collected 360 days after TCRalphabeta/CD19-depleted stem cell transplant. These TCRs come from a male patient between 2 and 15 years old who had a stem cell transplant for acute lymphoblastic leukemia, so the T cells may come from the graft donor.

This chain joins TRBV7-2 and TRBJ2-7; D gene ambiguous. Trimming left V 3 bases short and J 6 bases short, with 9 bases between. Germline CDR1 reads SGHTA; CDR2 reads FQGNSA. The CDR3 totals 12 residues. CDR3 coding DNA: TGTGCCAGCAGCTTTAGAGCCCGCGAGCAGTACTTC. Residues: CASSFRAREQYF.

J is TRBJ2-6 and V is TRBV3-1, with 8 positions matching TRBD1. Germline V CDR1 and CDR2: LGHDT, YNNKEL (reference sequence). Unmatched junction bases numbered 3, after V lost 4 bases and J lost 1 base. The CDR3 covers 16 residues. The CDR3 DNA reads as TGTGCCAGCAGCCGGACAGGGCTGTCTGGGGCCAACGTCCTGACTTTC. It encodes CASSRTGLSGANVLTF. Based on the CDR3 plus reference TRBV3-1 and TRBJ2-6, the full variable domain is DTAVSQTPKYLVTQMGNDKSIKCEQNLGHDTMYWYKQDSKKFLKIMFSYNNKELIINETVPNRFSPKSPDKAHLNLHINSLELGDSAVYFCASSRTGLSGANVLTFGAGSRLTVL.

The chain joins TRBV29-1 to TRBJ2-5; D may be TRBD2 (5 bases). This CDR3 is built from 12 residues. V lost 8 bases, J lost 4 bases, and 14 bases lay in between. Germline V gives CDR1 SQVTM, CDR2 ANQGSEA. CDR3 DNA: TGCAGCCCCCAGGTTCGGGGAGAGACCCAGTACTTC. Its translation is CSPQVRGETQYF.

This clonotype was counted a few times. The J gene is TRBJ1-1, the V gene TRBV24-1; 9 bases fit TRBD1. Germline trimming cut 7 bases from V and 4 bases from J; bases unmatched to any gene: 3. The germline gives CDR1 KGHDR, CDR2 SFDVKD. CDR3 length: 13 amino acids. CDR3 loop: CATRDRGFTEAFF. The CDR3, as DNA: TGTGCCACCAGGGACAGGGGATTCACTGAAGCTTTCTTT.

This chain's CDR3 is CASSLGGTRTDTQYF. DNA for the CDR3: TGTGCCAGCAGTTTGGGGGGGACCCGCACAGATACGCAGTATTTT. V gene TRBV28 combines with J gene TRBJ2-3; 7 bases fit TRBD2. V was pared by 3 bases and J by 1 base, with 4 bases of the junction left unmatched. Germline V CDR1 and CDR2: MDHEN, SYDVKM. The CDR3 has 15 amino acids.

This rearrangement joins TRBV12-3 or TRBV12-4 to TRBJ1-6; TRBD1 matches 7 bases. CDR3 length equals 14 residues. J was trimmed by 8 bases and V by 5 bases; bases with no gene match: 6. CDR3 nucleotides: TGTGCCAGCAGTCGAAGGGGGCCTGATTCACCCCTCCACTTT. Amino acids: CASSRRGPDSPLHF.

This rearrangement joins TRBV12-3 or TRBV12-4 to TRBJ2-7; the D gene is possibly TRBD1 (6 bases). There are 14 residues in the CDR3. Trimming took off 3 bases at V and 3 bases at J, with 12 bases between the two ends. CDR3 amino acids: CASSFMARGYEQYF. In DNA, the CDR3 is TGTGCCAGCAGTTTCATGGCCAGGGGCTACGAGCAGTACTTC.

The V and J genes are TRBV20-1 and TRBJ1-2; D gene unclear. V was cut by 0 bases and J by 8 bases, with 7 bases left in between. In germline, CDR1 is DFQATT, CDR2 SNEGSKA (reference sequence). The CDR3 loop spans 11 amino acids. CDR3 loop: CSARDGEGYTF. Written as DNA, the CDR3 is TGCAGTGCTAGAGATGGGGAGGGCTACACCTTC.

This clonotype was seen a few times. This chain's CDR3 is CASSQDVTGELFF. The CDR3 DNA is TGTGCCAGCAGTCAGGACGTTACCGGGGAGCTGTTTTTT. The V gene is TRBV12-3 or TRBV12-4, the J gene TRBJ2-2; unclear D gene. The CDR3 contains 13 residues. Trimming took off 5 bases at V and 5 bases at J, with 9 bases between the two ends.

This clonotype was seen a handful of times. The chain employs TRBV27 and TRBJ2-5, with D unresolved. This CDR3 contains 16 residues. V lost 5 bases and J lost 1, with 17 bases in between. Germline V gene sequence: CDR1 MNHEY, CDR2 SMNVEV (reference sequence). The CDR3, as DNA: TGTGCCAGCAGTCTTCTGGGTGCGTTGCGCCAAGAGACCCAGTACTTC. Translated, it gives CASSLLGALRQETQYF.

This clonotype turned up a few times. V and J are TRBV9 and TRBJ1-1; 12 bases agree with TRBD1. This CDR3 contains 16 residues. CDR1 is SGDLS and CDR2 is YYNGEE in the germline V gene. The V gene end was trimmed by 2 bases and the J gene end by 5 bases; junction bases not matched to a gene: 7. CDR3 DNA: TGTGCCAGCAGCGTTGGGACAGGGGGCAGATGGACTGAAGCTTTCTTT. Its protein is CASSVGTGGRWTEAFF.

The chain employs TRBV7-9 and TRBJ1-6, with TRBD1 as a possible D gene (5 bases). Trimming took 3 bases from V and 4 from J, leaving 7 bases between them. This CDR3 contains 14 residues. CDR1 is SEHNR and CDR2 is FQNEAQ in the germline V gene (reference sequence). In nucleotides, the CDR3 is TGTGCCAGCAGCTTCGGGGGGTATAATTCACCCCTCCACTTT. Residues: CASSFGGYNSPLHF.